A single TCR beta chain is shown here with its context. The data were taken from a study of technical replicates of blood from a handful of donors. Germline V CDR1 and CDR2: SSHAT, FNYEAQ (reference sequence). V was pared by 2 bases and J by 4 bases, with 5 bases of the junction left unmatched. The CDR3 covers 16 residues. Only in-frame clones appear in the TCRdb table, and some are missing; sequencing was by immunoSEQ multiplex PCR. Of about 60,000 clones listed, approximately 87% are singletons. The sample taken for sequencing was PBMCs. The receptor was isolated from a human donor in good health. Some clones in this sample may be carry-over from other donors' samples. V and J are TRBV7-7 and TRBJ2-2, with 9 positions matching TRBD2. The CDR3 DNA sequence: TGTGCCAGCAGCTTATTAGCGGGGGCGGTCACCGGGGAGCTGTTTTTT. This encodes CASSLLAGAVTGELFF.